The source of this TCR gamma chain is a study of gamma-delta T cells after stem cell transplantation. By share, this clone ranks as medium-sized. Other DNA variants within this sample encode the same CDR3. V was pared by 3 bases and J by 4 bases, with 3 bases of the junction left unmatched. Germline V CDR1 and CDR2: GITISATS, ISYDGTV (reference sequence). CDR3 size: 16 residues. TCRdb re-called the RT-PCR reads using CATT. The data show about 1,800 gamma-chain clones, roughly 1.8% seen once. V usage is TRGV9 and J usage is TRGJP. This receptor was taken from a human donor. It is not recorded whose cells these are; they may come from a transplant donor. Source material: gamma-delta T cells. The CDR3 is CALWEQQELGKKIKVF. The CDR3 DNA reads TGTGCCTTGTGGGAGCAACAAGAGTTGGGCAAAAAAATCAAGGTATTT.